This is a list of T cell receptor beta chains from one sample in a study of blood T cell repertoires in COVID-19. Method: immunoSEQ multiplex PCR; TCRdb's copy keeps in-frame clones and lacks some. This table has over 150,000 clones, about 85% appearing once. The sample comprised peripheral blood. Every receptor here comes from a man in his forties or fifties with acute or convalescent COVID-19. CDR3s include the opening cysteine and the closing phenylalanine or tryptophan. Fields, in order: clone size, J gene, D gene, V gene, CDR3 protein, CDR3 DNA. D genes are given only for firm matches. The size of a clone is reported for some rows only, either as once, few or many, or as a class for expanded clones.

>few|TRBJ1-1|NA|TRBV14
CASSGRWGLNMNTEAFF
TGTGCCAGCAGCGGACGCTGGGGCCTCAATATGAACACTGAAGCTTTCTTT
>NA|TRBJ2-7|TRBD1|TRBV6-6
CASGGTGAYEQYF
TGTGCCAGCGGCGGGACAGGGGCCTACGAGCAGTACTTC
>NA|TRBJ1-1|TRBD1|TRBV11-1
CASSSDRWNTEAFF
TGTGCCAGCAGCTCGGACAGGTGGAACACTGAAGCTTTCTTT
>NA|TRBJ2-1|NA|TRBV20-1
CSAEAGVQFF
TGCAGTGCCGAGGCAGGGGTGCAGTTCTTC
>NA|TRBJ2-1|TRBD1|TRBV11-3
CASSLRTGGSYNEQFF
TGTGCCAGCAGCCTCCGGACAGGGGGTTCCTACAATGAGCAGTTCTTC
>NA|TRBJ1-1|TRBD1|TRBV7-3
CASSRGGGLNTEAFF
TGTGCCAGCAGCCGAGGAGGGGGCTTGAACACTGAAGCTTTCTTT
>NA|TRBJ2-1|NA|TRBV27
CASSLSAEPYNEQFF
TGTGCCAGCAGTTTATCAGCGGAGCCCTACAATGAGCAGTTCTTC
>NA|TRBJ1-2|NA|TRBV6-2/TRBV6-3
CASSLGVYGYTF
TGTGCCAGCAGCCTAGGGGTTTATGGCTACACCTTC
>NA|TRBJ2-2|NA|TRBV30
CAWSRDWGTGELFF
TGTGCCTGGAGCCGGGACTGGGGGACCGGGGAGCTGTTTTTT
>NA|TRBJ2-7|TRBD2|TRBV19
CASSIDQGGQYEQYF
TGTGCCAGTAGTATAGATCAGGGAGGGCAGTACGAGCAGTACTTC
>NA|TRBJ1-1|NA|TRBV30
CAWSGTRQANTEAFF
TGTGCCTGGAGTGGAACGAGACAAGCGAACACTGAAGCTTTCTTT
>NA|TRBJ2-3|NA|TRBV5-1
CASSPQVQSTDTQYF
TGCGCCAGCAGCCCCCAGGTACAGAGCACAGATACGCAGTATTTT
>NA|TRBJ1-2|NA|TRBV11-2
CASSLDSYGYTF
TGTGCCAGCAGCTTAGACAGCTATGGCTACACCTTC
>NA|TRBJ2-3|TRBD1|TRBV11-1
CASSFWTGGGDTQYF
TGTGCCAGCAGCTTCTGGACAGGGGGCGGAGATACGCAGTATTTT
>NA|TRBJ1-3|NA|TRBV10-3
CATSGGISGNTIYF
TGTGCCACCAGCGGCGGGATCTCTGGAAACACCATATATTTT
>NA|TRBJ2-2|NA|TRBV5-1
CASSLQGNTGELFF
TGCGCCAGCAGCTTACAGGGGAACACCGGGGAGCTGTTTTTT
>NA|TRBJ1-2|TRBD1|TRBV7-3
CASSLGQGFYGYTF
TGTGCCAGCAGCTTAGGACAGGGATTCTATGGCTACACCTTC
>NA|TRBJ2-2|TRBD2|TRBV5-4
CASSGAGGHTGELFF
TGTGCCAGCAGCGGAGCGGGGGGGCACACCGGGGAGCTGTTTTTT
>NA|TRBJ1-5|TRBD1|TRBV19
CASTKRGLVSQPQHF
TGTGCCAGTACCAAGAGGGGGCTGGTAAGTCAGCCCCAGCATTTT
>NA|TRBJ1-1|TRBD1|TRBV10-3
CAISADRVSEAFF
TGTGCCATCAGTGCCGACAGGGTTTCTGAAGCTTTCTTT
>NA|TRBJ1-2|NA|TRBV4-1
CASSQDGGVYGYTF
TGCGCCAGCAGCCAAGATGGAGGGGTCTATGGCTACACCTTC
>few|TRBJ2-3|TRBD2|TRBV5-1
CASSPTSGGYTDTQYF
TGCGCCAGCAGCCCTACTAGCGGGGGCTACACAGATACGCAGTATTTT
>NA|TRBJ1-4|NA|TRBV12-3/TRBV12-4
CASFSGRGEKLFF
TGTGCCAGCTTCTCCGGCAGGGGTGAAAAACTGTTTTTT
>NA|TRBJ2-1|NA|TRBV19
CATRREVNEQFF
TGTGCCACCCGCAGGGAGGTCAATGAGCAGTTCTTC
>NA|TRBJ2-5|NA|TRBV11-2
CASSLGTLNLETQYF
TGTGCCAGCAGCTTGGGGACTCTTAACCTAGAGACCCAGTACTTC
>NA|TRBJ2-5|NA|TRBV5-4
CASSQPSGAGETQYF
TGTGCCAGCAGCCAACCCTCAGGGGCCGGAGAGACCCAGTACTTC
>NA|TRBJ1-2|NA|TRBV14
CASSLGSGSSYGYTF
TGTGCCAGCAGCCTAGGGAGCGGGAGTAGCTATGGCTACACCTTC
>NA|TRBJ1-2|TRBD1|TRBV7-2
CASSKGQNYGYTF
TGTGCCAGCAGCAAGGGACAGAACTATGGCTACACCTTC
>NA|TRBJ1-1|NA|TRBV5-6
CASSILRGTEAFF
TGTGCCAGCAGCATCTTAAGGGGTACTGAAGCTTTCTTT
>NA|TRBJ2-5|NA|TRBV5-4
CASSFTVSGETQYF
TGTGCCAGCAGCTTTACAGTTTCGGGGGAGACCCAGTACTTC
>few|TRBJ2-2|NA|TRBV2
CASSERQGSGLGLFF
TGTGCCAGCAGTGAAAGGCAGGGCTCGGGCCTGGGGCTGTTTTTT
>NA|TRBJ2-1|TRBD1|TRBV7-9
CASSDRDRGWYEQFF
TGTGCCAGCAGCGATCGGGACAGGGGATGGTATGAGCAGTTCTTC
>few|TRBJ1-1|TRBD1|TRBV19
CASHDRGEAFF
TGTGCCAGTCACGACAGGGGGGAAGCTTTCTTT
>NA|TRBJ1-1|NA|TRBV27
CASSLSTHMNTEAFF
TGTGCCAGCAGTTTATCGACACACATGAACACTGAAGCTTTCTTT
>NA|TRBJ2-5|NA|TRBV6-5
CASSLLSGGKETQYF
TGTGCCAGCAGTTTACTCTCGGGGGGCAAAGAGACCCAGTACTTC
>NA|TRBJ1-2|NA|TRBV5-1
CASSSGPERGYTF
TGCGCCAGCAGCAGTGGCCCTGAGCGGGGCTACACCTTC
>NA|TRBJ1-2|TRBD1|TRBV25-1
CASSEYMVEGGANYGYTF
TGTGCCAGCAGTGAATATATGGTAGAAGGGGGCGCAAACTATGGCTACACCTTC
>NA|TRBJ2-7|TRBD1|TRBV9
CASSVGEGTGAYEQYF
TGTGCCAGCAGCGTAGGCGAGGGGACAGGGGCCTACGAGCAGTACTTC
>few|TRBJ1-2|NA|TRBV7-9
CASSLSPQGRGYTF
TGTGCCAGCAGCTTGTCTCCTCAGGGGCGAGGCTACACCTTC
>NA|TRBJ2-1|NA|TRBV4-2
CASSPGLYNEQFF
TGTGCCAGCAGCCCCGGACTATACAATGAGCAGTTCTTC
>NA|TRBJ2-7|NA|TRBV7-9
CASSLSAGASYEQYF
TGTGCCAGCAGCTTATCAGCGGGCGCCTCCTACGAGCAGTACTTC
>NA|TRBJ2-3|NA|TRBV4-3
CASSQEGGSTDTQYF
TGCGCCAGCAGCCAGGAGGGTGGGAGCACAGATACGCAGTATTTT
>NA|TRBJ2-3|TRBD1|TRBV11-2
CARSRTGSFLADTQYF
TGTGCCAGAAGTAGGACAGGGTCCTTTCTGGCAGATACGCAGTATTTT
>NA|TRBJ1-1|TRBD1|TRBV18
CASSLDRGTNTEAFF
TGTGCCAGCTCTCTCGACAGGGGAACGAACACTGAAGCTTTCTTT
>few|TRBJ2-1|NA|TRBV7-8
CASSPVGGAIYEQFF
TGTGCCAGCAGCCCTGTTGGGGGGGCCATTTATGAGCAGTTCTTC